These 22 T cell receptor beta chains share one sample of origin, sequenced in a study of shared clonotypes between healthy human individuals. Method: immunoSEQ multiplex PCR; TCRdb's copy keeps in-frame clones and lacks some. Of under 650,000 clones listed, about 95% are singletons. The sequencing sample was made of naive CD4+ T cells sorted from blood. Subset noted: CD45RA+ positively selected. The origin of the receptors is a woman aged 25 to 39 in good health.

The chain couples TRBV5-1 to TRBJ2-1, with D tentatively TRBD2 (5 bases). Looked up from germline, CDR1 is SGHRS and CDR2 is YFSETQ. This CDR3 has 14 amino acids. Trimming cost V 5 bases and J 5 bases, with 14 bases left between them. CDR3 coding DNA: TGCGCCAGCAGTGACCGGACTTACGACAATGAGCAGTTCTTC. Translating gives CASSDRTYDNEQFF.

The chain carries TRBV19 and TRBJ1-1; 8 bases fit TRBD1. Germline-derived CDR1 and CDR2 are LNHDA and SQIVND (reference sequence). Losses at the gene ends were 7 bases for V and 1 base for J; bases not matched to a gene: 5. The CDR3 is 14 residues long. The CDR3 loop reads CASMQGAGNTEAFF. CDR3 DNA: TGTGCCAGTATGCAGGGGGCGGGGAACACTGAAGCTTTCTTT.

The chain recombines TRBV28 with TRBJ2-1, with D possibly TRBD2 on 6 matching bases. V was trimmed by 4 bases and J by 0 bases, leaving 10 bases between them. There are 15 residues in the CDR3. CDR1 and CDR2 (germline): MDHEN, SYDVKM. DNA of the CDR3: TGTGCCAGCAGTTCAGCGGGCGCCTCCTACAATGAGCAGTTCTTC. This sequence encodes CASSSAGASYNEQFF.

This clone was picked up one time. The chain combines TRBV5-4 with TRBJ2-1; D gene unclear. Germline values: CDR1 SGHNT, CDR2 YYREEE (reference sequence). The V gene lost 3 bases and the J gene lost 9 bases, with 10 bases spanning the gap. The CDR3 length is 12 residues. The CDR3 spells CASSYQATEQFF. The CDR3 DNA sequence: TGTGCCAGCAGCTACCAAGCGACTGAGCAGTTCTTC. The full variable domain, its missing parts supplied by reference TRBV5-4 and TRBJ2-1, is ETGVTQSPTHLIKTRGQQVTLRCSSQSGHNTVSWYQQALGQGPQFIFQYYREEENGRGNFPPRFSGLQFPNYSSELNVNALELDDSALYLCASSYQATEQFFGPGTRLTVL.

On this clone: The same CDR3 can be traced to other DNA sequences in this sample. The J gene is TRBJ1-1, the V gene TRBV18, with D tentatively TRBD1 (5 bases). Germline CDR1 reads KGHSH; CDR2 reads LQKENI. With 6 bases removed from V and 6 bases from J, the gap between germline ends came to 11 bases. The CDR3 loop spans 12 amino acids. CDR3 in amino acids: CASSPQGAEAFF. In DNA form, the CDR3 reads TGTGCCAGCTCTCCTCAGGGAGCTGAAGCTTTCTTT.

The chain links TRBV30 to TRBJ2-7, with 8 bases fitting TRBD2. From germline, CDR1 is GTSNPN and CDR2 SVGIG (reference sequence). CDR3 length: 13 amino acids. The V segment lost 2 bases and the J segment 6 bases; nucleotides outside the gene matches: 6. DNA for the CDR3: TGTGCCTGGAGTAGGAGCGGGAGCTCCGAGCAGTACTTC. Protein: CAWSRSGSSEQYF.

This clone was observed a few times. This CDR3 is also generated by other DNA sequences in the sample. V gene TRBV28 combines with J gene TRBJ2-7; 7 bases align to TRBD1. Trimming cost V 4 bases and J 1 base; bases outside gene matches: 1. The CDR3 consists of 13 residues. CDR1 is MDHEN, CDR2 SYDVKM, per germline. CDR3 region: CASSSGQSYEQYF. The CDR3 nucleotides read TGTGCCAGCAGTTCGGGACAGTCCTACGAGCAGTACTTC.

The chain is built from TRBV28 and TRBJ2-7, with D perhaps TRBD1 (5 bases). Trimming cost V 3 bases and J 4 bases, with 19 bases left between them. Germline CDR1 reads MDHEN; CDR2 reads SYDVKM. CDR3 length equals 16 residues. CDR3 in DNA: TGTGCCAGCAGTTTCGCTTCAAGGGGCTTCCATTACGAGCAGTACTTC. This translates into CASSFASRGFHYEQYF.

The V call is TRBV6-5, the J call TRBJ1-4; no clear D. CDR3 length equals 14 residues. Trimming removed 5 bases at V and 6 bases at J, with 13 bases between. From germline, CDR1 is MNHEY and CDR2 SVGAGI. The CDR3 region has the DNA TGTGCCAGCAGTGGCGGAAGTTTTTATGAAAAACTGTTTTTT. The encoded protein is CASSGGSFYEKLFF.

DNA for the CDR3: TGTGCCAGCAGCTTTGACAAAAACATTCAGTACTTC. It specifies CASSFDKNIQYF. This chain joins TRBV5-4 and TRBJ2-4; D not certain. V dropped 2 bases and J dropped 3 bases, with 3 bases sitting between them. The CDR3 loop spans 12 amino acids. From germline, CDR1 is SGHNT and CDR2 YYREEE (reference sequence).

V and J are TRBV27 and TRBJ1-3; D possibly corresponds to TRBD1 (6 bases). Germline V CDR1 and CDR2: MNHEY, SMNVEV (reference sequence). V was shortened by 2 bases and J by 8 bases, with 13 bases between the two germline ends. The CDR3 is made up of 14 amino acids. CDR3 loop: CASSLVAAGDTIYF. In nucleotides, the CDR3 is TGTGCCAGCAGTTTAGTTGCCGCAGGGGACACCATATATTTT.

V usage is TRBV5-1 and J usage is TRBJ2-6; 7 positions match TRBD1. CDR3 length: 15 amino acids. With V trimmed by 4 bases and J by 2 bases, 3 bases remained unmatched. Germline CDR1 reads SGHRS; CDR2 reads YFSETQ. The CDR3 loop is CASSPGTAGANVLTF. CDR3 nucleotide sequence: TGCGCCAGCAGCCCCGGGACAGCTGGGGCCAACGTCCTGACTTTC.

J is TRBJ2-7 and V is TRBV6-5; D gene uncertain. The CDR3 length is 13 residues. In germline, CDR1 is MNHEY, CDR2 SVGAGI. Deletions cut 2 bases from V and 3 bases from J, with 8 bases between. CDR3 protein: CASSYDLGYEQYF. In nucleotides, the CDR3 is TGTGCCAGCAGTTACGATCTAGGCTACGAGCAGTACTTC.

The rearrangement uses TRBV28 and TRBJ2-3; no reliable D call. The V end lost 4 bases, the J end lost 6 bases, and 8 bases lay between the germline ends. CDR1 is MDHEN and CDR2 is SYDVKM in the germline V gene. This CDR3 is built from 12 residues. The CDR3 nucleotides read TGTGCCAGCAGTTCCGCGGTGGATACGCAGTATTTT. It codes for CASSSAVDTQYF.

The chain carries TRBV19 and TRBJ2-5; D might be TRBD1 (5 bases). From germline, CDR1 is LNHDA and CDR2 SQIVND (reference sequence). V was trimmed by 5 bases and J by 5 bases, leaving 18 bases between them. The CDR3 length is 15 residues. The CDR3 region has the DNA TGTGCCAGTAGTCCAAGGGGCCTGGGATCGGAGACCCAGTACTTC. Translation gives CASSPRGLGSETQYF.

The chain combines TRBV19 with TRBJ1-6, with D possibly TRBD1 on 5 matching bases. The V end lost 4 bases, the J end lost 6 bases, and 13 bases lay between the germline ends. The CDR3 consists of 15 residues. CDR1 LNHDA and CDR2 SQIVND come from the germline V gene (reference sequence). As DNA, the CDR3 is TGTGCCAGTAGTAGAGGGACGACGGGTAATTCACCCCTCCACTTT. Translation gives CASSRGTTGNSPLHF.

V and J are TRBV20-1 and TRBJ1-6; no firm D call. The CDR3 has 11 amino acids. The V end was cut by 5 bases, the J end by 9 bases, with 8 bases between. Germline CDR1 reads DFQATT; CDR2 reads SNEGSKA (reference sequence). CDR3 in DNA: TGCAGTGCTGGAATTTCTTCACCCCTCCACTTT. Its translation: CSAGISSPLHF.

This chain links TRBV7-9 with TRBJ2-1; a possible D gene is TRBD2 (6 bases). V was clipped by 3 bases and J by 4 bases, with 13 bases between them. This CDR3 region has 15 residues. Germline V gene sequence: CDR1 SEHNR, CDR2 FQNEAQ (reference sequence). The CDR3 nucleotides read TGTGCCAGCAGCTTCGGGGGACTCCATTACAATGAGCAGTTCTTC. Residues: CASSFGGLHYNEQFF. Full variable domain (outside the CDR3, taken from reference TRBV7-9 and TRBJ2-1): DTGVSQNPRHKITKRGQNVTFRCDPISEHNRLYWYRQTLGQGPEFLTYFQNEAQLEKSRLLSDRFSAERPKGSFSTLEIQRTEQGDSAMYLCASSFGGLHYNEQFFGPGTRLTVL.

The chain is built from TRBV7-8 and TRBJ2-1; D unresolved. Germline V gene lookup returns CDR1 SGHVS and CDR2 FQNEAQ. The V end lost 1 base, the J end lost 9 bases, and 4 bases lay between the germline ends. The CDR3 is 11 residues long. The CDR3 nucleotides read TGTGCCAGCAGCTTAGACTCTGAGCAGTTCTTC. Protein product: CASSLDSEQFF.

The rearrangement links TRBV28 to TRBJ1-2; TRBD1 might be the D (6 bases). Trimming took off 6 bases at V and 8 bases at J, with 13 bases between the two ends. The V gene's germline CDR1 is MDHEN and CDR2 SYDVKM. The length of the CDR3 is 12 residues. CDR3 sequence (DNA): TGTGCCAGCAGCAGACAGGATGCCGGCTACACCTTC. It translates to CASSRQDAGYTF.

This chain links TRBV28 with TRBJ2-7, with TRBD1 matching over 10 bases. Trimming removed 6 bases from V and 1 base from J; junction bases left unmatched: 6. This CDR3 comprises 15 residues. Per germline, CDR1 MDHEN and CDR2 SYDVKM. The CDR3, as DNA: TGTGCCAGCAGCTCCGGACAGGGGGATTCCTACGAGCAGTACTTC. Protein sequence: CASSSGQGDSYEQYF.

CDR3 in DNA: TGTGCCAGCTCACCAAAGATACTGCGGGTTTTCCAAGAGACCCAGTACTTC. This sequence encodes CASSPKILRVFQETQYF. J is TRBJ2-5 and V is TRBV18; tentatively, D is TRBD2 (5 bases). The CDR3 is made up of 17 amino acids. V was cut by 2 bases and J by 1 base, with 17 bases left in between. Germline CDR1 is KGHSH and CDR2 is LQKENI. Variable domain in full (rest from reference TRBV18 and TRBJ2-5): NAGVMQNPRHLVRRRGQEARLRCSPMKGHSHVYWYRQLPEEGLKFMVYLQKENIIDESGMPKERFSAEFPKEGPSILRIQQVVRGDSAAYFCASSPKILRVFQETQYFGPGTRLLVL.